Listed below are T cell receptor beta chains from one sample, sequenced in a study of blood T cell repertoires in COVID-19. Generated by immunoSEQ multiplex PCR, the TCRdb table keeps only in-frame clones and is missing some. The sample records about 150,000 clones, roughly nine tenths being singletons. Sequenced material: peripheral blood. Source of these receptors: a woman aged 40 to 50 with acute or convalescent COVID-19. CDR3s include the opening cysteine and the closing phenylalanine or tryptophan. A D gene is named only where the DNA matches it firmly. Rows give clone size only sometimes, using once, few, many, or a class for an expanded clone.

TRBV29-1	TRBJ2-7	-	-	CSVEGPDRVYEQYF	TGCAGCGTTGAAGGGCCGGATCGGGTCTACGAGCAGTACTTC
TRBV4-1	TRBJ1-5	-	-	CASSPFMDSNEPQHF	TGCGCCAGCAGCCCATTCATGGACAGCAACGAGCCCCAGCATTTT
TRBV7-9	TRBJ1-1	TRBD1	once	CASSANRGSTEAFF	TGTGCCAGCAGCGCCAACAGGGGGAGTACTGAAGCTTTCTTT
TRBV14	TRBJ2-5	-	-	CASSQAQGRWETQYF	TGTGCCAGCAGCCAAGCACAGGGGAGGTGGGAGACCCAGTACTTC
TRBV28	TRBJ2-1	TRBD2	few	CAILAGTYNEQFF	TGTGCGATACTAGCGGGGACCTACAATGAGCAGTTCTTC
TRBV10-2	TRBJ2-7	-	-	CASSVSIEQYF	TGCGCCAGCAGTGTTTCTATCGAGCAGTACTTC
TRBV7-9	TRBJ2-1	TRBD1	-	CASSQGAHVEQFF	TGTGCCAGCTCGCAGGGGGCCCACGTGGAGCAGTTCTTC
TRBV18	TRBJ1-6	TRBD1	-	CASSRDRANNSPLHF	TGTGCCAGCTCACGGGACAGGGCAAACAATTCACCCCTCCACTTT
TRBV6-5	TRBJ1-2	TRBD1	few	CASSYSVQGGFYGYTF	TGTGCCAGCAGTTACTCCGTACAGGGGGGCTTCTATGGCTACACCTTC
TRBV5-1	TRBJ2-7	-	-	CASSLDGGGNYEQYF	TGCGCCAGCAGCTTGGACGGCGGAGGGAATTACGAGCAGTACTTC
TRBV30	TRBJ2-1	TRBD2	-	CAWSVPPGGGVPSWNEQFF	TGTGCCTGGAGTGTCCCCCCCGGCGGGGGGGTACCTTCGTGGAATGAGCAGTTCTTC
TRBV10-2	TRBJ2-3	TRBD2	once	CASTFSGGAKDTQYF	TGCGCCAGCACTTTCAGCGGGGGGGCCAAAGATACGCAGTATTTT
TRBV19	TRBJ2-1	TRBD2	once	CASTRTSGGRDEQFF	TGTGCCAGTACCCGGACTAGCGGGGGCCGGGATGAGCAGTTCTTC
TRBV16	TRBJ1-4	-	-	CASKAGRNNEKLFF	TGTGCCAGCAAGGCGGGCAGGAATAATGAAAAACTGTTTTTT
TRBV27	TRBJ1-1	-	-	CASSLWGQNTEAFF	TGTGCCAGCAGTTTATGGGGACAGAACACTGAAGCTTTCTTT
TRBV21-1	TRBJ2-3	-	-	CATRPGQGDTDTQYF	TGTGCCACCCGACCGGGACAGGGGGACACAGATACGCAGTATTTT
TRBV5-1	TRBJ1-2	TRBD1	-	CASSVHPGQESYGYTF	TGCGCCAGCAGCGTACATCCGGGACAGGAAAGCTATGGCTACACCTTC
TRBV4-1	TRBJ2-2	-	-	CASSQEIRDTGELFF	TGCGCCAGCAGCCAAGAGATCCGCGACACCGGGGAGCTGTTTTTT
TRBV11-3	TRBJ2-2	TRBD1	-	CASSIDNGQGDTGELFF	TGTGCCAGCAGCATAGATAATGGACAGGGAGACACCGGGGAGCTGTTTTTT
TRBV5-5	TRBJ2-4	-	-	CASSLGGGNIQYF	TGTGCCAGCAGCTTGGGTGGAGGGAACATTCAGTACTTC
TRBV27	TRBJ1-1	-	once	CASSFRQGEAFF	TGTGCCAGCAGTTTTCGCCAGGGTGAAGCTTTCTTT
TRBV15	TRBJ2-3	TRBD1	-	CATSSTSGTGSDTQYF	TGTGCCACCAGCAGCACCTCCGGGACAGGGTCAGATACGCAGTATTTT
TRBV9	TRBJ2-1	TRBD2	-	CASSDSGGIYNEQFF	TGTGCCAGCAGCGACAGCGGGGGAATCTACAATGAGCAGTTCTTC
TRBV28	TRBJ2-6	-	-	CASTLAGRFEANVLTF	TGTGCCAGCACGCTTGCGGGGCGCTTCGAGGCCAACGTCCTGACTTTC
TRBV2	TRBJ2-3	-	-	CASSGRSSGTDTQYF	TGTGCCAGCAGTGGTAGGTCAAGCGGCACAGATACGCAGTATTTT
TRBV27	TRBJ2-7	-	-	CASTGVVGEQYF	TGTGCCAGTACGGGGGTAGTGGGCGAGCAGTACTTC
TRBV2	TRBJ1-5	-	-	CASWEGGINQPQHF	TGTGCCAGTTGGGAGGGGGGCATCAATCAGCCCCAGCATTTT
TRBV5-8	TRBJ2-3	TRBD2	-	CASSFSGGSTDTQYF	TGTGCCAGCAGCTTTAGCGGGGGGAGCACAGATACGCAGTATTTT
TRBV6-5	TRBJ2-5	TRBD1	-	CASSYMGVDRGETQYF	TGTGCCAGCAGTTACATGGGGGTGGACAGGGGAGAGACCCAGTACTTC
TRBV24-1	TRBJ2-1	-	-	CATSWGGPEQFF	TGTGCCACCAGTTGGGGGGGGCCTGAGCAGTTCTTC
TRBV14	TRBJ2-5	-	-	CASSFRAGSRETQYF	TGTGCCAGCAGCTTCCGAGCTGGGAGTAGGGAGACCCAGTACTTC
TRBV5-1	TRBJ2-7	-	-	CASSSTQGMDYEQYF	TGCGCCAGCAGCTCAACTCAGGGGATGGACTACGAGCAGTACTTC
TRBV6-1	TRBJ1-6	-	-	CASSGTEYRSYNSPLHF	TGTGCCAGCAGTGGGACAGAATACCGCTCCTATAATTCACCCCTCCACTTT
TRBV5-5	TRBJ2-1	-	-	CASNSYNEQFF	TGTGCCAGCAACAGTTACAATGAGCAGTTCTTC
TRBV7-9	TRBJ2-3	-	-	CASSPHTGVGADTQYF	TGTGCCAGCAGCCCCCACACGGGGGTCGGAGCAGATACGCAGTATTTT
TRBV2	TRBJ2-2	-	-	CASSSSGANTGELFF	TGTGCCAGCTCATCGAGCGGAGCGAACACCGGGGAGCTGTTTTTT
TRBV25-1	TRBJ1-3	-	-	CASSVGGNTIYF	TGTGCCAGCAGTGTCGGTGGAAACACCATATATTTT
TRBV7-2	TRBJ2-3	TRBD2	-	CASSPRLAGGADTQYF	TGTGCCAGCAGCCCTAGACTAGCAGGAGGGGCGGATACGCAGTATTTT
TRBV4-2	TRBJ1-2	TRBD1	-	CASSQSRGQVGYTF	TGTGCCAGCAGCCAGAGCAGAGGACAGGTGGGCTACACCTTC
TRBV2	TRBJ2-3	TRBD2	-	CASSEEREGADTQYF	TGTGCCAGCAGTGAGGAACGGGAGGGCGCAGATACGCAGTATTTT
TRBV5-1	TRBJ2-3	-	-	CASSTPSGTDTQYF	TGCGCCAGCAGCACCCCTAGCGGCACAGATACGCAGTATTTT
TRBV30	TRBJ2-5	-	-	CAWIRAETQYF	TGTGCCTGGATCAGGGCGGAGACCCAGTACTTC
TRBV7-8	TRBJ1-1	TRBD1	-	CASSPTGGVVTEAFF	TGTGCCAGCAGTCCCACAGGGGGCGTAGTCACTGAAGCTTTCTTT
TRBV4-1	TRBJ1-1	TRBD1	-	CASSQGIQGVDTEAFF	TGCGCCAGCAGCCAAGGGATACAGGGGGTCGACACTGAAGCTTTCTTT
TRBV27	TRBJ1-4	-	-	CASSLRGIGNEKLFF	TGTGCCAGCAGTTTAAGAGGCATTGGTAATGAAAAACTGTTTTTT
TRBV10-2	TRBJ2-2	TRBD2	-	CASRQRLAGVSNTGELFF	TGCGCCAGCAGGCAAAGACTAGCGGGAGTGAGCAACACCGGGGAGCTGTTTTTT
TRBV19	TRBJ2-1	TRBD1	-	CASTRDRGRPEQFF	TGTGCCAGTACGAGAGACAGGGGGCGTCCTGAGCAGTTCTTC
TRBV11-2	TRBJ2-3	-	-	CASSPPGGRSYTQYF	TGTGCCAGCAGCCCTCCGGGGGGCCGCAGTTATACGCAGTATTTT
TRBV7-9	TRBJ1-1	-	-	CASSPPTDTANTEAFF	TGTGCCAGCAGCCCGCCAACGGACACTGCGAACACTGAAGCTTTCTTT
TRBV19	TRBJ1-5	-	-	CASGRTPGEGSQPQHF	TGTGCCAGTGGTCGAACTCCAGGGGAAGGTAGTCAGCCCCAGCATTTT
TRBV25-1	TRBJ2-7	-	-	CASTANLGYEQYF	TGTGCCAGCACAGCGAATTTGGGCTACGAGCAGTACTTC
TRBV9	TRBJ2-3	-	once	CASSVAGSFNTQYF	TGTGCCAGCAGCGTAGCCGGTTCTTTTAATACGCAGTATTTT
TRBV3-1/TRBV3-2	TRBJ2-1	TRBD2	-	CASSRLAGGPNEQFF	TGTGCCAGCAGCCGGCTAGCGGGGGGGCCCAATGAGCAGTTCTTC